This is a list of T cell receptor beta chains from one sample in a study of response to subunit inactivated influenza vaccine. MiXCR, run by TCRdb on the RT-PCR reads, gives a single entry per CDR3 protein. The table shows hundreds of thousands of distinct CDR3 sequences, with around 18% occurring only once. The specimen comprised PBMCs from blood, sampled less than 6 days after vaccination. The source is a man aged 45 to 65 who received an inactivated influenza vaccine. The CDR3 runs from the conserved cysteine through the conserved F or W. The D gene is left open where the match is weak. Size is stated for part of the rows, as once, few or many counts, or as a class when the clone is expanded.

D gene	V gene	J gene	clone size	CDR3 DNA	CDR3 protein
.	TRBV4-3	TRBJ2-4	.	TGCGCCAGCAGCCAAACATCCCACGGACGGGGGAGCAACATTCAGTACTTC	CASSQTSHGRGSNIQYF
TRBD1	TRBV29-1	TRBJ2-1	many	TGCAGCGTTCTGGACAGGAGGAAGAATGAGCAGTTCTTC	CSVLDRRKNEQFF
TRBD1	TRBV2	TRBJ1-5	.	TGTGCCAGCAGTCCTAGGACAGGGGGTGAGCAGCCCCAGCATTTT	CASSPRTGGEQPQHF
.	TRBV7-2	TRBJ2-1	.	TGTGCCAGCAGCTTAGGGACGGGTTCCCTCAATGAGCAGTTCTTC	CASSLGTGSLNEQFF
.	TRBV29-1	TRBJ2-7	many	TGCAGCGTTCTAGGGCCGCTTGCCTACGAGCAGTACTTC	CSVLGPLAYEQYF
.	TRBV20-1	TRBJ1-5	few	TGCAGTGCTAGAGGAGGGGTGGGTCAGCCCCAGCATTTT	CSARGGVGQPQHF
.	TRBV19	TRBJ2-1	many	TGTGCCAGTAACCTAGGGGGATACAATGAGCAGTTCTTC	CASNLGGYNEQFF
.	TRBV7-2	TRBJ2-3	.	TGTGCCAGCAGCTTAGCGCGAGGAGGAATCCGTGATACGCAGTATTTT	CASSLARGGIRDTQYF
.	TRBV4-1	TRBJ1-6	.	TGCGCCAGCAGCCAAGTGACATCTCAACAGGATTCACCCCTCCACTTT	CASSQVTSQQDSPLHF
.	TRBV6-5	TRBJ1-4	few	TGTGCCAGCAGTTACCGGGGGGCGCCTGGAGAAAAACTGTTTTTT	CASSYRGAPGEKLFF
.	TRBV7-2	TRBJ1-4	few	TGTGCCAGCAGCCGGGACGGCCGCTTTGGTGAAAAACTGTTTTTT	CASSRDGRFGEKLFF
.	TRBV7-2	TRBJ1-2	.	TGTGCCAGCAGCTTAGGGGGGACGTTGTATGGCTACACCTTC	CASSLGGTLYGYTF
TRBD1	TRBV10-3	TRBJ2-7	many	TGTGCCATCAGACAAAAATATGGACAGGGGGCGTACGAGCAGTACTTC	CAIRQKYGQGAYEQYF
.	TRBV4-1	TRBJ1-6	.	TGCGCCAGCAGCCAAGAACTCGGCAGGCCCCAGGTACCCCTCCACTTT	CASSQELGRPQVPLHF
.	TRBV20-1	TRBJ1-5	.	TGCAGTGCTAAGACAGGTAGCAATCAGCCCCAGCATTTT	CSAKTGSNQPQHF
TRBD2	TRBV7-9	TRBJ2-1	.	TGTGCCAGCAGCCCACCTAGCGGGTACTCGCGGGGTGAGCAGTTCTTC	CASSPPSGYSRGEQFF
.	TRBV10-2	TRBJ2-2	few	TGCGCCAGCCGGGCCCTACACACCGGGGAGCTGTTTTTT	CASRALHTGELFF
TRBD2	TRBV4-2	TRBJ2-1	few	TGTGCCAGCAGCCAAAGCCGGGGGGGGACGGGCTACAATGAGCAGTTCTTC	CASSQSRGGTGYNEQFF
.	TRBV20-1	TRBJ2-7	.	TGCAGTGCTACATCCTGGGGCTCATCCTACGAGCAGTACTTC	CSATSWGSSYEQYF
.	TRBV12-3/TRBV12-4	TRBJ2-1	.	TGTGCCAGCAGTCTCCGTGGGCCTGGAAACAATGAGCAGTTCTTC	CASSLRGPGNNEQFF
TRBD2	TRBV11-2	TRBJ2-5	few	TGTGCCAGCAGCCGACCAAAACTAGCGGGGGAAAAAGAGACCCAGTACTTC	CASSRPKLAGEKETQYF
.	TRBV4-1	TRBJ2-2	few	TGCGCCAGCAGCCAAGGACTCGGCGGGGCGCGGGCGAACACCGGGGAGCTGTTTTTT	CASSQGLGGARANTGELFF
TRBD1	TRBV12-3/TRBV12-4	TRBJ2-7	many	TGTGCCAGCAGTAACACAGGGGGCCTCTACGAGCAGTACTTC	CASSNTGGLYEQYF
TRBD1	TRBV7-2	TRBJ2-3	.	TGTGCCAGCAGCTTTTCCTCAGGGGGTCGTTCCACAGATACGCAGTATTTT	CASSFSSGGRSTDTQYF
TRBD1	TRBV20-1	TRBJ1-5	few	TGCAGTGCTAGACCGGGACAGGGCAATCAGCCCCAGCATTTT	CSARPGQGNQPQHF